This TCR beta chain is drawn from a study of quantifying T cell responses using KT2 cells. Study details: cDNA was made from DNase-treated RNA using alpha and beta constant primers. The second PCR ran as a qPCR until a predetermined fluorescence threshold was reached.

Study observations and caveats: The number of KT2 alpha and beta sequences was a linear function of input KT2 cells.

From germline, CDR1 is SGHDN and CDR2 FVKESK. The CDR3 consists of 15 residues. J was trimmed by 8 bases and V by 4 bases; bases with no gene match: 7. A range of KT2-to-PBMC ratios was made using fixed PBMC numbers. Comment on this clonotype: Its antigen remains unidentified.

A single-stranded UMI oligo with SP2 sequence was ligated to cDNA 3' ends. An equimolar mix of RC1.1 and RC1.2 primed the beta chain across TRBC1 and TRBC2. TCRdb re-called the UMI-ligation and nested PCR reads through MiXCR, storing one row per CDR3 protein. The sample shows about 33,000 distinct CDR3 sequences, under 13% of them seen only once. The TCR comes from a human donor. The gene calls are TRBV14 and TRBJ2-1; TRBD2 agrees at 11 bases. Sequenced material: PBMCs spiked with cells of the T cell clone KT2. This CDR3 is CASSLLAGVGDEQFF. The CDR3 nucleotides read TGTGCCAGCAGCCTACTAGCGGGAGTGGGAGATGAGCAGTTCTTC.